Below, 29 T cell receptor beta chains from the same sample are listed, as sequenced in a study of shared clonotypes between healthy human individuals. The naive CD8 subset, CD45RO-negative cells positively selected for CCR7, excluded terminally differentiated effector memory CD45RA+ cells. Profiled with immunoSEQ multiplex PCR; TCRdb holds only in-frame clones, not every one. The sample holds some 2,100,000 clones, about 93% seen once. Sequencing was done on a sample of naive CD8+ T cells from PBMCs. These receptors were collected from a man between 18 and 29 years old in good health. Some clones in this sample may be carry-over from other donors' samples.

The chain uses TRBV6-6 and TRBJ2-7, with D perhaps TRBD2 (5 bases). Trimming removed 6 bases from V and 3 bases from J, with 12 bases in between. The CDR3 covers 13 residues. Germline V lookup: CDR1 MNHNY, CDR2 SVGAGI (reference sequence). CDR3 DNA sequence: TGTGCCAGCAGCCCATATGAGGGCTACGAGCAGTACTTC. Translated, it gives CASSPYEGYEQYF.

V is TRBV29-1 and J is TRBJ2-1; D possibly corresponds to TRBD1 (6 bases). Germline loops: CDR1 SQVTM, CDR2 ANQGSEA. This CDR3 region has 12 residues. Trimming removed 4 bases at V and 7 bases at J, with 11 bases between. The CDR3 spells CSVVPGVNEQFF. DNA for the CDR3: TGCAGCGTTGTTCCAGGGGTGAATGAGCAGTTCTTC.

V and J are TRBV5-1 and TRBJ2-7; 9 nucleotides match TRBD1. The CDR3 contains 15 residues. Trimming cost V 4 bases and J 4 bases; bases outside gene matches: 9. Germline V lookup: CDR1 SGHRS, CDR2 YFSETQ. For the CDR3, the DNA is TGCGCCAGCAGCCACCGGGACAGGGATTTGTACGAGCAGTACTTC. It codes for CASSHRDRDLYEQYF.

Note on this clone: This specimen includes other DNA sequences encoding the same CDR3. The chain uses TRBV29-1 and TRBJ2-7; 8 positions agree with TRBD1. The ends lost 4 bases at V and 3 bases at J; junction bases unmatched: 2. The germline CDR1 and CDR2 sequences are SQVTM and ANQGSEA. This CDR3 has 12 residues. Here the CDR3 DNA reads TGCAGCGTTGTACAGGGGGGCTACGAGCAGTACTTC. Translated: CSVVQGGYEQYF.

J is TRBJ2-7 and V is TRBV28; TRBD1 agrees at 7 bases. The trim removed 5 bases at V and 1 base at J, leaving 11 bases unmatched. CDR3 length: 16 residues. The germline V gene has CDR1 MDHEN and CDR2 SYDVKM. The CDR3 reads CASSPRKGALSYEQYF. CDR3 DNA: TGTGCCAGCAGTCCCCGAAAGGGGGCCCTATCCTACGAGCAGTACTTC.

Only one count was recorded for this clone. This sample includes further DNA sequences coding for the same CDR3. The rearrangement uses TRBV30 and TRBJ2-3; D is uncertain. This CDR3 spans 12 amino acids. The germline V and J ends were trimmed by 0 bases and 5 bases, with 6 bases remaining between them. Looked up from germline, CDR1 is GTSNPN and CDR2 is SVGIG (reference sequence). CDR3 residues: CAWSVLLDTQYF. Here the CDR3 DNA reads TGTGCCTGGAGTGTTCTGTTAGATACGCAGTATTTT.

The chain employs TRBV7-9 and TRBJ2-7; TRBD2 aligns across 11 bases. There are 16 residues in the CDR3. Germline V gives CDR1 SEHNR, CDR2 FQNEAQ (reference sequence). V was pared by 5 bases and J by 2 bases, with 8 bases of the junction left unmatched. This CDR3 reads CASSPLLAGVPYEQYF. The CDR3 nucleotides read TGTGCCAGCAGCCCTTTACTAGCGGGAGTCCCCTACGAGCAGTACTTC. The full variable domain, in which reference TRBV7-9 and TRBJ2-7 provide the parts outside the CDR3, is DTGVSQNPRHKITKRGQNVTFRCDPISEHNRLYWYRQTLGQGPEFLTYFQNEAQLEKSRLLSDRFSAERPKGSFSTLEIQRTEQGDSAMYLCASSPLLAGVPYEQYFGPGTRLTVT.

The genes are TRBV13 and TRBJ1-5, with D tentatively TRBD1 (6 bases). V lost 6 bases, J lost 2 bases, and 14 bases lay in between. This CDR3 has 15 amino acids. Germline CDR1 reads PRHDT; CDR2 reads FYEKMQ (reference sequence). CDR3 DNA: TGTGCCAGCAGTGGGGGCGGAAGGGGCAATCAGCCCCAGCATTTT. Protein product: CASSGGGRGNQPQHF.

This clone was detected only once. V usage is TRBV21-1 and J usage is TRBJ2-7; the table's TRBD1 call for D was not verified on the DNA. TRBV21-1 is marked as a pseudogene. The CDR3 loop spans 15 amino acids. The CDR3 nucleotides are TGTGCCAGCAGCAAAGGAGGGACAGGGGTACACGAGCAGTACTTC. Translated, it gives CASSKGGTGVHEQYF.

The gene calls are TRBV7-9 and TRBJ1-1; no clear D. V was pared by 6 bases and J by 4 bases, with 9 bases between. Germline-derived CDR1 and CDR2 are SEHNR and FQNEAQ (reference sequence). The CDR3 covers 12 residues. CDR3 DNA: TGTGCCAGCAGTTTTTACAGCACTGAAGCTTTCTTT. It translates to CASSFYSTEAFF.

CDR3 nucleotides: TGCGCCAGTGTACCCCGTCCGGGGGAGCCCTACGAGCAGTACTTC. It specifies CASVPRPGEPYEQYF. The V and J genes are TRBV5-1 and TRBJ2-7; tentatively, D is TRBD2 (6 bases). The V end lost 8 bases, the J end lost 2 bases, and 20 bases lay between the germline ends. Germline-derived CDR1 and CDR2 are SGHRS and YFSETQ. This CDR3 has 15 amino acids.

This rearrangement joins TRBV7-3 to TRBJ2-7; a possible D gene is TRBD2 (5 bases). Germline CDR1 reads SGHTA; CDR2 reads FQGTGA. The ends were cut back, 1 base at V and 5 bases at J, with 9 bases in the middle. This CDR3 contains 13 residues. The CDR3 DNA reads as TGTGCCAGCAGCTTAAATCCGAGGGACGAGCAGTACTTC. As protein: CASSLNPRDEQYF. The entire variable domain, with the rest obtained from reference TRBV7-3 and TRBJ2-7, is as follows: GAGVSQTPSNKVTEKGKYVELRCDPISGHTALYWYRQSLGQGPEFLIYFQGTGAADDSGLPNDRFFAVRPEGSVSTLKIQRTERGDSAVYLCASSLNPRDEQYFGPGTRLTVT.

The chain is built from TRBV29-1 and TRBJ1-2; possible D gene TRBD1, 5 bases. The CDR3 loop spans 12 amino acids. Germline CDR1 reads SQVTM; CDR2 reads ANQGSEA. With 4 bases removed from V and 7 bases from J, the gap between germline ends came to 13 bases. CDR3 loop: CSVAFVGGGYTF. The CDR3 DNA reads TGCAGCGTTGCATTTGTTGGGGGTGGCTACACCTTC.

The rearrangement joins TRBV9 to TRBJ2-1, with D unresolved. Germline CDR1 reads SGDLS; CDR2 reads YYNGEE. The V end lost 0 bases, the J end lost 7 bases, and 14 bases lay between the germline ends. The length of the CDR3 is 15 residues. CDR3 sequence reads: CASSVDLGLDNEQFF. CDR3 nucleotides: TGTGCCAGCAGCGTAGATCTGGGCCTAGATAATGAGCAGTTCTTC.

This chain's CDR3 is CASSERAGGRGNEQFF. As DNA, the CDR3 is TGTGCCAGCAGCGAAAGAGCGGGAGGGCGGGGTAATGAGCAGTTCTTC. The rearrangement uses TRBV11-3 and TRBJ2-1; the match to TRBD2 covers 10 bases. CDR1 is SGHNT, CDR2 YENEEA, per germline. Losses at the gene ends were 5 bases for V and 7 bases for J; bases not matched to a gene: 11. The CDR3 consists of 16 residues.

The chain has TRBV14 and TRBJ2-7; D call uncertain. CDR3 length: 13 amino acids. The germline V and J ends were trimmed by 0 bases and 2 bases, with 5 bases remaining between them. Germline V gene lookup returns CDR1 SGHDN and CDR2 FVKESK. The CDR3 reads CASSQDWAYEQYF. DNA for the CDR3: TGTGCCAGCAGCCAAGATTGGGCCTACGAGCAGTACTTC.

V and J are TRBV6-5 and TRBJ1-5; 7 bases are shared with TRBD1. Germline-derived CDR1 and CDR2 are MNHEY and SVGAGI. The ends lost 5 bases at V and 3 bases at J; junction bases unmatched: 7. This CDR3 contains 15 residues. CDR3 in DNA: TGTGCCAGCAGTCTCTCAGGGGGGGACAATCAGCCCCAGCATTTT. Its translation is CASSLSGGDNQPQHF.

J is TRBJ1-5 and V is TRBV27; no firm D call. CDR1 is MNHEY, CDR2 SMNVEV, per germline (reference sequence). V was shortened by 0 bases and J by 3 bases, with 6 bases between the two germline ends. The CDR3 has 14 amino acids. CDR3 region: CASSLSPTNQPQHF. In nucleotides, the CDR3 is TGTGCCAGCAGTTTATCGCCCACCAATCAGCCCCAGCATTTT.

CDR3 residues: CASSRRLGAGDEDTQYF. DNA of the CDR3: TGTGCCAGCAGCCGAAGACTCGGTGCAGGGGATGAAGATACGCAGTATTTT. This chain links TRBV14 with TRBJ2-3; TRBD1 might be the D (6 bases). V lost 4 bases and J lost 5, with 22 bases in between. The CDR3 sequence is 17 residues long. Germline-derived CDR1 and CDR2 are SGHDN and FVKESK.

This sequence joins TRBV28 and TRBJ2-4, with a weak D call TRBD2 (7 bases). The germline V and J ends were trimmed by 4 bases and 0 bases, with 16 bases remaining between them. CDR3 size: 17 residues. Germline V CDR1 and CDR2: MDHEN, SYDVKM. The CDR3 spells CASSWGGGSLAKNIQYF. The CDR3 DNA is TGTGCCAGCAGTTGGGGAGGGGGAAGCCTAGCCAAAAACATTCAGTACTTC.

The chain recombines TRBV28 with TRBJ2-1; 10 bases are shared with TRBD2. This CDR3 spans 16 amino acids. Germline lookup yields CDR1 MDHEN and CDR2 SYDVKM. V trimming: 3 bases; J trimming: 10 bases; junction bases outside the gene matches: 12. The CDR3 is CASSFQVSGLAAEQFF. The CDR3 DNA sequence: TGTGCCAGCAGTTTTCAGGTGAGCGGACTAGCGGCCGAGCAGTTCTTC.

The CDR3 reads CASSIVSREWDNEQFF. In nucleotides, the CDR3 is TGTGCCAGTAGTATAGTTTCCCGGGAGTGGGACAATGAGCAGTTCTTC. The chain has TRBV19 and TRBJ2-1, with D possibly matching TRBD2 (6 bases). V gave up 1 base and J gave up 5 bases, with 15 bases separating them. The CDR3 length is 16 residues. Looked up from germline, CDR1 is LNHDA and CDR2 is SQIVND (reference sequence).

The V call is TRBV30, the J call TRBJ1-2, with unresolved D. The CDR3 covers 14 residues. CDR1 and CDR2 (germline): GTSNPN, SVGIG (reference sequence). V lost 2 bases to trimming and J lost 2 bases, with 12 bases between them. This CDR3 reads CAWSLPRVNYGYTF. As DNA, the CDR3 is TGTGCCTGGAGTCTGCCCCGGGTGAACTATGGCTACACCTTC.

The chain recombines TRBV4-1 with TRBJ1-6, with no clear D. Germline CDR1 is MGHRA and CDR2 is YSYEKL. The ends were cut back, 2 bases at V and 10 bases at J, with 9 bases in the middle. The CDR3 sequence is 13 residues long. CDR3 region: CASSQFSGSPLHF. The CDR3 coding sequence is TGCGCCAGCAGCCAATTCTCTGGATCACCCCTCCACTTT.

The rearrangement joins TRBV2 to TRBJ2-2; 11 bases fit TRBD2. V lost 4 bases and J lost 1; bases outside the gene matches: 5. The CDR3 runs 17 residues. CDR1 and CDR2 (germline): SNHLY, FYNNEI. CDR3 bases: TGTGCCAGCAGTGCGGTTAGCGGGAGGGGGAACACCGGGGAGCTGTTTTTT. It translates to CASSAVSGRGNTGELFF.

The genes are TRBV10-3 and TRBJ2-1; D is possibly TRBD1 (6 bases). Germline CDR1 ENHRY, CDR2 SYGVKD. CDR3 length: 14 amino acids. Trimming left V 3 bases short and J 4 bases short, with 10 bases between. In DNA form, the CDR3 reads TGTGCCATCAGTGATACAGGGACATACAATGAGCAGTTCTTC. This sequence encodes CAISDTGTYNEQFF.

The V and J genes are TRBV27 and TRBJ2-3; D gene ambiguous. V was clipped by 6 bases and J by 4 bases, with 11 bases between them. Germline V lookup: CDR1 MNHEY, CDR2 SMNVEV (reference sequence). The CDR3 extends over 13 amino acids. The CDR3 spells CASRTTPPDTQYF. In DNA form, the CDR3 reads TGTGCCAGCAGGACCACCCCCCCAGATACGCAGTATTTT.

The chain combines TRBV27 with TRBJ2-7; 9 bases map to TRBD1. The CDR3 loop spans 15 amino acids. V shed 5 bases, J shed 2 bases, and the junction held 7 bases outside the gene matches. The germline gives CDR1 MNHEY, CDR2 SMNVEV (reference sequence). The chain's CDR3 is CASSPQTGGTYEQYF. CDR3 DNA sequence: TGTGCCAGCAGTCCCCAGACAGGGGGGACCTACGAGCAGTACTTC.

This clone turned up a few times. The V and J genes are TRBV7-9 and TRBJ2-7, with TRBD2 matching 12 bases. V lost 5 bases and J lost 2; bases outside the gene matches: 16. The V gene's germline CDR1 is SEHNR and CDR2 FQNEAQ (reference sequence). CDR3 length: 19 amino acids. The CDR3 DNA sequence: TGTGCCAGCAGCCCTCGGACAGGGGCTAGCGGGAGGGTAGCCTACGAGCAGTACTTC. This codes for CASSPRTGASGRVAYEQYF.